By sample share, the clone carrying this TCR beta chain is medium-sized (0.01 to 0.1%). The antigen is unknown. The data originate from a study of metastatic and nonmetastatic thyroid tumors. Study overall: Repertoire data that came from the blood and tumor or nodule tissue of malignant and benign thyroid patients were compared. General study findings and limits: In blood and tumor, TCR beta diversity was reportedly significantly higher in malignant thyroid tumors than in benign nodules.

Thyroid surgery was preceded by no treatment in any patient. TCRdb re-called clones via MiXCR from the PCR reads. This table holds 65,000 to 70,000 clones, 14% found once. The CDR3 sequence is 14 residues long. V was pared by 5 bases and J by 3 bases, with 3 bases of the junction left unmatched. Germline CDR1 is MNHEY and CDR2 is SMNVEV (reference sequence). The receptor's source is a male donor with papillary thyroid cancer or a benign thyroid nodule (not recorded which). Some clones in this sample may be carry-over from other donors' samples. This sequence joins TRBV27 and TRBJ2-7; 11 nucleotides agree with TRBD1. Input material: blood. In DNA, the CDR3 is TGTGCCAGCAGTCCCGGGACAGGGGGCTACGAGCAGTACTTC. The encoded protein is CASSPGTGGYEQYF.